A selection of T cell receptor beta chains follows, all from one sample in a study of radiotherapy plus CTLA-4 blockade in lung cancer. Data came from immunoSEQ multiplex PCR; TCRdb stores just in-frame clones and leaves some out. The table lists just over 60,000 clones, around three quarters of them singletons, with under 5% in the top ten. The sample consisted of peripheral blood, taken from a patient treated with radiotherapy plus ipilimumab. The source is a human donor with non-small cell lung cancer who had a complete response to radiotherapy plus ipilimumab. Each CDR3 is given with its conserved first and last residue. The D gene is left open where the match is weak. Size tells how often a clone was seen (once, few, many) or the class of an expanded clone, and some rows leave it out.

v_gene: TRBV18; d_gene: NA; len: 15; abundance: NA; j_gene: TRBJ1-6; CDR3nt: TGTGCCAGCTCCCCAAGACAGGTCGATAATTCACCCCTCCACTTT; CDR3aa: CASSPRQVDNSPLHF
v_gene: TRBV6-1; d_gene: NA; len: 13; abundance: NA; j_gene: TRBJ2-5; CDR3nt: TGTGCCAGCTCGCGGACGGACCAAGAGACCCAGTACTTC; CDR3aa: CASSRTDQETQYF
v_gene: TRBV7-2; d_gene: TRBD1; len: 15; abundance: NA; j_gene: TRBJ1-2; CDR3nt: TGTGCCAGCAGCTTTAGACAGGGGGGGAACTATGGCTACACCTTC; CDR3aa: CASSFRQGGNYGYTF
v_gene: TRBV7-2; d_gene: NA; len: 15; abundance: NA; j_gene: TRBJ1-2; CDR3nt: TGTGCCAGCAGAGAAGGACTGGGAAGTAACTATGGCTACACCTTC; CDR3aa: CASREGLGSNYGYTF
v_gene: TRBV10-3; d_gene: TRBD1; len: 16; abundance: NA; j_gene: TRBJ1-2; CDR3nt: TGTGCCATCAGTGATCGGAGGACAGGGGGAGGTCATGGCTACACCTTC; CDR3aa: CAISDRRTGGGHGYTF
v_gene: TRBV5-1; d_gene: TRBD2; len: 16; abundance: NA; j_gene: TRBJ2-1; CDR3nt: TGCGCCAGCAGCTTGAGGAGACTAGCGTTTAACAATGAGCAGTTCTTC; CDR3aa: CASSLRRLAFNNEQFF
v_gene: TRBV4-3; d_gene: TRBD1; len: 14; abundance: NA; j_gene: TRBJ2-5; CDR3nt: TGCGCCAGCAGCCCGGACAGGGACCAAGAGACCCAGTACTTC; CDR3aa: CASSPDRDQETQYF
v_gene: TRBV19; d_gene: TRBD1; len: 13; abundance: NA; j_gene: TRBJ2-7; CDR3nt: TGTGCCAGTAGAGCAGACAGGGGAAACGAGCAGTACTTC; CDR3aa: CASRADRGNEQYF
v_gene: TRBV9; d_gene: NA; len: 16; abundance: NA; j_gene: TRBJ2-3; CDR3nt: TGTGCCAGCAGCGAGGGGGGAGACTTGAACACAGATACGCAGTATTTT; CDR3aa: CASSEGGDLNTDTQYF
v_gene: TRBV10-3; d_gene: TRBD1; len: 15; abundance: NA; j_gene: TRBJ1-2; CDR3nt: TGTGCCTCCAACCCGGGACAGCGACCCTACTATGGCTACACCTTC; CDR3aa: CASNPGQRPYYGYTF
v_gene: TRBV5-6; d_gene: TRBD1; len: 14; abundance: NA; j_gene: TRBJ1-4; CDR3nt: TGTGCCAGCAGTTGGGGGACAGGGTCAGAAAAACTGTTTTTT; CDR3aa: CASSWGTGSEKLFF
v_gene: TRBV30; d_gene: TRBD2; len: 14; abundance: NA; j_gene: TRBJ2-1; CDR3nt: TGTGCCTGGAGTTGGCGGGGGGGCGTATATGAGCAGTTCTTC; CDR3aa: CAWSWRGGVYEQFF
v_gene: TRBV7-2; d_gene: NA; len: 14; abundance: NA; j_gene: TRBJ1-2; CDR3nt: TGTGCCAGCAGCCGGACAGCCTCCAACTATGGCTACACCTTC; CDR3aa: CASSRTASNYGYTF
v_gene: TRBV7-2; d_gene: NA; len: 12; abundance: NA; j_gene: TRBJ2-7; CDR3nt: TGTGCCAGCAGCCTCCTGACCTACGAGCAGTACTTC; CDR3aa: CASSLLTYEQYF
v_gene: TRBV19; d_gene: NA; len: 12; abundance: NA; j_gene: TRBJ1-4; CDR3nt: TGTGCCAGTAAAAAGGGGGAAGAAAAACTGTTTTTT; CDR3aa: CASKKGEEKLFF
v_gene: TRBV6-4; d_gene: NA; len: 17; abundance: NA; j_gene: TRBJ2-7; CDR3nt: TGTGCCAGCAGTGACCCCCCGGACCGAGGGCTGTCCTACGAGCAGTACTTC; CDR3aa: CASSDPPDRGLSYEQYF
v_gene: TRBV9; d_gene: NA; len: 14; abundance: few; j_gene: TRBJ1-2; CDR3nt: TGTGCCAGCAGCCTACGGACCCCTGGGAATGGCTACACCTTC; CDR3aa: CASSLRTPGNGYTF
v_gene: TRBV6-1; d_gene: NA; len: 15; abundance: NA; j_gene: TRBJ1-3; CDR3nt: TGTGCCAGCAGTCCCGGAGGAACGAATGGAAACACCATATATTTT; CDR3aa: CASSPGGTNGNTIYF
v_gene: TRBV9; d_gene: NA; len: 12; abundance: NA; j_gene: TRBJ2-7; CDR3nt: TGTGCCAGCAGCGGATCTAACTACGAGCAGTACTTC; CDR3aa: CASSGSNYEQYF
v_gene: TRBV19; d_gene: TRBD1; len: 15; abundance: NA; j_gene: TRBJ1-1; CDR3nt: TGTGCCAGTAGTATCGGACAGGGTATGAACACTGAAGCTTTCTTT; CDR3aa: CASSIGQGMNTEAFF
v_gene: TRBV2; d_gene: TRBD1; len: 16; abundance: once; j_gene: TRBJ2-7; CDR3nt: TGTGCCAGCGGCTCCCTTGGGACAGTGAGCTCCTACGAGCAGTACTTC; CDR3aa: CASGSLGTVSSYEQYF
v_gene: TRBV7-2; d_gene: NA; len: 14; abundance: once; j_gene: TRBJ1-1; CDR3nt: TGTGCCAGCAGCTTAGACAGGGAGGTCACTGAAGCTTTCTTT; CDR3aa: CASSLDREVTEAFF
v_gene: TRBV7-2; d_gene: NA; len: 14; abundance: NA; j_gene: TRBJ1-4; CDR3nt: TGTGCCAGCAGTCCGACCCAGGGAGGAGAAAAACTGTTTTTT; CDR3aa: CASSPTQGGEKLFF
v_gene: TRBV25-1; d_gene: TRBD2; len: 14; abundance: few; j_gene: TRBJ2-3; CDR3nt: TGTGCCAGCAGCCAAGCGGGGTCCACAGATACGCAGTATTTT; CDR3aa: CASSQAGSTDTQYF
v_gene: TRBV15; d_gene: NA; len: 14; abundance: NA; j_gene: TRBJ2-7; CDR3nt: TGTGCCACCAGCAGAGATCAGGGCCCCTACGAGCAGTACTTC; CDR3aa: CATSRDQGPYEQYF
v_gene: TRBV7-7; d_gene: TRBD1; len: 13; abundance: NA; j_gene: TRBJ2-2; CDR3nt: TGTGCTAGCAGCCAAGACAGGGGCCGGGAGCTGTTTTTT; CDR3aa: CASSQDRGRELFF